This T cell receptor (beta chain) was retrieved from a study of blood T cell repertoires in COVID-19 (TCRdb year 2020). Concerning the study at large: The collaborator samples originated in the United States, Italy and Spain and spanned the acute and convalescent phases of COVID-19. The material from the prospective study consisted of cDNA or gDNA derived from T cells, B-cell-depleted T cells, or PBMCs. Samples were obtained from the ongoing ImmuneRACE study (first 160 participants) and from 1,200 or so subjects provided by 6 global collaborators. Subjects who had been exposed to COVID-19, were actively infected with it, or had recovered from it provided the deeply sampled blood TCRbeta repertoires that made up the dataset. A freely available public database, intended as a resource for researchers studying the immune response to SARS-CoV-2, is where the repertoires were released. The sample metadata nearly always contained a de-identified subject ID, COVID-19 status, age in years and sex. Where HLA class I and class II types were available, the types were taken from metadata supplied by the sample provider, not from assay-based typing. On the study overall, not on this receptor specifically: The quantity of clinical and demographic metadata differed by source and by participant and was supplied without curation.

For this clone: This receptor's antigen is unknown. Base qualities were left out, and no much larger clone turns up one base away.

The CDR3 covers 14 residues, taking in both the cysteine and the phenylalanine. Only the CDR3 portion is preserved as DNA: 42 bases, with reading frame beginning at the first base. A distance of 13 bases separates the germline ends of V and J, which lose 1 base and 7 bases respectively. The germline V gene encodes CDR1 SEHNR and CDR2 FQNEAQ (reference sequence). TCRbeta CDR3 regions were amplified from genomic DNA by means of the immunoSEQ Assay, a bias-controlled multiplex PCR. As for the original processing: The number of nucleated cells in each sample was estimated by amplification of reference gene primers within the assay. Sequence reads were collapsed and filtered to measure the absolute abundance of every unique TCRbeta CDR3 rearrangement. For each sample, productive Simpson clonality was calculated by taking the square root of Simpson's diversity index across productive rearrangements. Drawn from immuneACCESS, this table holds only the in-frame rearrangements with V and J called that TCRdb kept. Clones are partly lost; checked studies trace under half to an unresolved V gene and leave the rest unexplained. V and J calls and clone size come straight from that table; D and trimming were deduced from the DNA. Recorded for this sample are approximately 97,000 clones; more than 85% of them occurred a single time. The top ten hold less than 3.5% of the sample.

The collaborating institutions used their own protocols to collect whole blood in K2EDTA tubes. For TCRbeta analysis, collaborators shipped samples in one of three forms: frozen whole blood, isolated PBMCs, or DNA extracted from either of those sample types. This receptor was taken from a middle-aged man with active or convalescent COVID-19. The chain employs TRBV7-9 and TRBJ2-5, with the D segment identity uncertain. Sample: peripheral blood. The CDR3 protein sequence reads: CASSLVTLLGTQYF. The nucleotides are TGTGCCAGCAGCTTAGTCACTCTTCTCGGGACCCAGTACTTC.